This entry lists 13 T cell receptor beta chains sequenced from one sample in a study of T cell responses to AZD1222 COVID-19 vaccine. The repertoire was sequenced with immunoSEQ multiplex PCR; TCRdb's copy has only in-frame clones and lacks some. The sample holds approximately 130,000 clones, roughly 87% seen once. This material consisted of peripheral blood, taken 28 days after the second AZD1222 dose. Receptors originate from an adult who received the AZD1222 COVID-19 vaccine.

DNA for the CDR3: TGCGCCAGCAGTGCCACTAGCGGGGGCTACAATGAGCAGTTCTTC. This codes for CASSATSGGYNEQFF. This chain joins TRBV10-1 and TRBJ2-1; 11 nucleotides align to TRBD2. The V segment lost 4 bases and the J segment 3 bases; nucleotides outside the gene matches: 2. The germline CDR1 and CDR2 sequences are WNHNN and SYGVQD (reference sequence). This CDR3 has 15 amino acids.

In this sample, this clone turned up a few times. V usage is TRBV19 and J usage is TRBJ1-5; TRBD1 matches at 7 bases. CDR1 and CDR2 (germline): LNHDA, SQIVND (reference sequence). The CDR3 has 14 amino acids. The V segment lost 3 bases and the J segment 10 bases; nucleotides outside the gene matches: 9. The CDR3 region is CASSIGDSLGPQHF. The CDR3 DNA reads as TGTGCCAGTAGTATTGGGGACAGCTTGGGCCCCCAGCATTTT.

The chain has TRBV7-2 and TRBJ1-2, with TRBD1 as a possible D gene (6 bases). V dropped 1 base and J dropped 6 bases, with 12 bases sitting between them. The length of the CDR3 is 14 residues. CDR1 SGHTA and CDR2 FQGNSA come from the germline V gene. CDR3 nucleotide sequence: TGTGCCAGCAGCTTAGGTCCGGCAGGGGATGGCTACACCTTC. Its translation: CASSLGPAGDGYTF.

This chain joins TRBV19 and TRBJ1-3; possibly TRBD1 for D (5 bases). Germline CDR1 reads LNHDA; CDR2 reads SQIVND (reference sequence). This CDR3 has 13 amino acids. V lost 4 bases and J lost 2, with 6 bases in between. The CDR3 DNA is TGTGCCAGTAGTAGCAGGGCTGGAAACACCATATATTTT. This translates into CASSSRAGNTIYF.

The chain carries TRBV5-1 and TRBJ2-2, with 15 bases identical to TRBD2. Germline V gives CDR1 SGHRS, CDR2 YFSETQ. The CDR3 sequence is 17 residues long. V lost 4 bases and J lost 5; bases outside the gene matches: 6. The CDR3 DNA is TGCGCCAGCAGCGGGGGACTAGCGGGAGGTTATACCGGGGAGCTGTTTTTT. The encoded protein is CASSGGLAGGYTGELFF.

In DNA form, the CDR3 reads TGTGCCAGCTCCGAAAGGGACCCGGGGTTCGGTGAAAAACTGTTTTTT. Translation gives CASSERDPGFGEKLFF. The rearrangement joins TRBV18 to TRBJ1-4; D is perhaps TRBD1 (5 bases). CDR3 length equals 16 residues. Trimming removed 6 bases from V and 7 bases from J, with 21 bases in between. Per the germline V gene, CDR1 is KGHSH and CDR2 is LQKENI.

This clone was seen once. This chain joins TRBV24-1 and TRBJ2-1; D is perhaps TRBD2 (5 bases). Germline V gene data show CDR1 as KGHDR and CDR2 as SFDVKD. The CDR3 sequence is 13 residues long. Trimming removed 8 bases from V and 0 bases from J, with 7 bases in between. The CDR3 DNA reads as TGTGCCACCAAAGGGAGCTCCTACAATGAGCAGTTCTTC. Its protein product is CATKGSSYNEQFF.

The chain links TRBV6-2 or TRBV6-3 to TRBJ1-5; weak D call: TRBD1 (6 bases). Germline CDR1 MNHEY, CDR2 SVGEGT. The length of the CDR3 is 14 residues. V dropped 4 bases and J dropped 5 bases, with 12 bases sitting between them. The CDR3 bases are TGTGCCAGCAGTTCGAGCAGGGGACATCAGCCCCAGCATTTT. It encodes CASSSSRGHQPQHF.

This clone was counted only a few times. The chain joins TRBV29-1 to TRBJ2-5; 11 positions agree with TRBD1. The CDR3 is made up of 12 amino acids. In germline, CDR1 is SQVTM, CDR2 ANQGSEA. Trimming removed 7 bases from V and 5 bases from J; junction bases left unmatched: 3. CDR3: CSAGQGGETQYF. CDR3 coding DNA: TGCAGCGCGGGACAGGGGGGGGAGACCCAGTACTTC.

The chain uses TRBV6-5 and TRBJ1-6, with D unclear. The CDR3 runs to 15 residues. CDR1 is MNHEY and CDR2 is SVGAGI in the germline V gene. V lost 7 bases and J 9 bases, leaving 19 bases between the germline ends. CDR3 region: CASKFEQTLVSPLHF. DNA of the CDR3: TGTGCCAGCAAGTTCGAACAAACCCTTGTTTCACCCCTCCACTTT.

The rearrangement joins TRBV14 to TRBJ1-1; the D is unclear. In germline, CDR1 is SGHDN, CDR2 FVKESK. Trimming removed 3 bases at V and 3 bases at J, with 8 bases between. The CDR3 covers 13 residues. CDR3 protein: CASSQGLDTEAFF. For the CDR3, the DNA is TGTGCCAGCAGCCAGGGGTTAGACACTGAAGCTTTCTTT.

This clone was detected only a few times. The chain recombines TRBV11-2 with TRBJ1-2; 11 bases map to TRBD1. Germline CDR1 reads SGHAT; CDR2 reads FQNNGV. Trimming took 5 bases from V and 7 from J; bases not matched to a gene: 3. CDR3 length: 13 residues. The DNA for the CDR3 is TGTGCCAGCAGCCCCGGACAGGGGGCTGGCTACACCTTC. It specifies CASSPGQGAGYTF.

The chain joins TRBV28 to TRBJ2-7; TRBD2 aligns across 7 bases. J gave up 5 bases and V 8 bases, and 9 bases lay outside the gene matches. This CDR3 has 13 amino acids. Germline-derived CDR1 and CDR2 are MDHEN and SYDVKM. The CDR3 protein is CASGRRGFHEQYF. CDR3 nucleotides: TGTGCCAGCGGGCGGCGGGGGTTCCACGAGCAGTACTTC.